Described below is a single T cell receptor (beta chain) sequence and its context. CDR1 is KGHSH and CDR2 is LQKENI in the germline V gene. Unmatched junction bases numbered 1, after V lost 3 bases and J lost 8 bases. This CDR3 spans 13 amino acids. The entry originates in a study of blood T cell repertoires in COVID-19. Sequencing was performed with immunoSEQ multiplex PCR; in TCRdb, only in-frame clones are kept and a portion is missing. The sample lists around 300,000 clones, 85% to 90% occurring once. The study counted Cohort 3 donors as recovered given two negative PCRs, clearance, or symptom resolution.

The chain uses TRBV18 and TRBJ1-6, with 7 bases identical to TRBD1. The origin of this receptor is a woman aged 55-75 years who had recovered from COVID-19. Material: PBMCs or T cells enriched from blood (not recorded which). CDR3 in amino acids: CASSPTGDSPLHF. Here the CDR3 DNA reads TGTGCCAGCTCACCTACAGGGGATTCACCCCTCCACTTT.